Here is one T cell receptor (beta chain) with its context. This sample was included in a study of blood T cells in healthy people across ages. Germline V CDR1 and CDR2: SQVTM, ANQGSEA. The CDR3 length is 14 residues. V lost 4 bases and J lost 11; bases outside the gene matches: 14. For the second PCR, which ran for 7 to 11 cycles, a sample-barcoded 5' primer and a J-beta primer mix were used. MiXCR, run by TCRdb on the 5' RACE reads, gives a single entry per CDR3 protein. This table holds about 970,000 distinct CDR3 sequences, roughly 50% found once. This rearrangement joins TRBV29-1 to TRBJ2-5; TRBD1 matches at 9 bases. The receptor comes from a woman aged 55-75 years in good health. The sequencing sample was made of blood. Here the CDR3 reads CSVGRQGGVNEQYF. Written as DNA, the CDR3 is TGCAGCGTTGGCAGACAGGGGGGGGTAAATGAGCAGTACTTC.